This paragraph reports one T cell receptor (beta chain). Germline V gene data show CDR1 as SNHLY and CDR2 as FYNNEI. The CDR3 sequence is 18 residues long. The V and J ends lost 6 bases and 2 bases, in that order; junction bases with no gene match: 13. This PCR relied on a set of 60 Vbeta primers and 13 Jbeta primers. Measured with immunoSEQ multiplex PCR; TCRdb has only the in-frame clones, and not every one. In all, the sample yields under 90,000 clones. This sample stems from a study of cytomegalovirus exposure and HLA in healthy donors. The sequenced sample consisted of PBMCs. This sequence was found in a female donor in good health and CMV-seropositive. V usage is TRBV2 and J usage is TRBJ1-5; 10 bases map to TRBD1. The CDR3 DNA reads TGTGCCAGCAGCCGACAGGGGGCTGGTATTTTGGGCAATCAGCCCCAGCATTTT. Translating it yields CASSRQGAGILGNQPQHF.